Following are 23 T cell receptor beta chains from one sample sequenced in a study of blood T cell repertoires in COVID-19. Produced via immunoSEQ multiplex PCR; TCRdb's table is partial and in-frame only. The sample has 150,000 to 200,000 clones; around 83% are singletons. The sequenced material came from peripheral blood. The receptors derive from a woman in her seventies who had recovered from COVID-19.

V is TRBV28 and J is TRBJ2-1; 12 bases match TRBD2. This CDR3 spans 14 amino acids. J was trimmed by 12 bases and V by 6 bases; bases with no gene match: 9. Per the germline V gene, CDR1 is MDHEN and CDR2 is SYDVKM. The CDR3 sequence is CASSLLAGGRLQFF. The CDR3 nucleotides are TGTGCCAGCAGCCTCCTAGCGGGAGGGCGGTTGCAGTTCTTC.

The chain carries TRBV5-1 and TRBJ2-5, with D possibly matching TRBD1 (6 bases). The CDR3 spans 14 residues. Germline values: CDR1 SGHRS, CDR2 YFSETQ. Trimming left V 0 bases short and J 9 bases short, with 15 bases between. The CDR3 sequence: CASSLGQGRGAQYF. The CDR3 DNA reads as TGCGCCAGCAGCTTGGGGCAGGGGCGAGGGGCCCAGTACTTC.

The rearrangement links TRBV20-1 to TRBJ2-5, with a tentative D call TRBD1 (6 bases). The germline V gene has CDR1 DFQATT and CDR2 SNEGSKA (reference sequence). Trimming took off 8 bases at V and 7 bases at J, with 14 bases between the two ends. The CDR3 sequence is 11 residues long. The CDR3 region has the DNA TGCAGTCCCAGGGGCCTCAGGACCCAGTACTTC. It yields the protein CSPRGLRTQYF.

V usage is TRBV19 and J usage is TRBJ1-2; the D gene is possibly TRBD1 (5 bases). Per the germline V gene, CDR1 is LNHDA and CDR2 is SQIVND (reference sequence). The length of the CDR3 is 15 residues. Trimming took off 7 bases at V and 2 bases at J, with 17 bases between the two ends. CDR3 nucleotides: TGTGCCAGTACCCCGGGGGGGGTAACGAACTATGGCTACACCTTC. It codes for CASTPGGVTNYGYTF.

CDR3 sequence reads: CASRGGRGFWAEAFF. CDR3 bases: TGTGCCAGCCGGGGCGGAAGGGGGTTTTGGGCTGAAGCTTTCTTT. The chain uses TRBV6-1 and TRBJ1-1; D might be TRBD1 (6 bases). CDR1 and CDR2 (germline): MNHNS, SASEGT. The CDR3 sequence is 15 residues long. Trimming took off 8 bases at V and 6 bases at J, with 22 bases between the two ends.

This chain links TRBV4-3 with TRBJ2-5, with 8 nucleotides matching TRBD2. The CDR3 contains 15 residues. Germline trimming cut 1 base from V and 4 bases from J; bases unmatched to any gene: 5. Germline loops: CDR1 LGHNA, CDR2 YSLEER. CDR3 bases: TGCGCCAGCAGCCAAGGCCGGCTAGCGGGAGAGACCCAGTACTTC. Its protein product is CASSQGRLAGETQYF.

The chain uses TRBV7-3 and TRBJ2-5; 7 positions agree with TRBD1. The trim removed 1 base at V and 2 bases at J, leaving 4 bases unmatched. The CDR3 runs to 15 residues. CDR1 is SGHTA and CDR2 is FQGTGA in the germline V gene. Here the CDR3 reads CASSLIPGGQETQYF. Here the CDR3 DNA reads TGTGCCAGCAGCTTAATTCCAGGGGGACAAGAGACCCAGTACTTC.

V gene TRBV4-2 combines with J gene TRBJ1-4; D not certain. This CDR3 comprises 14 residues. The V end was cut by 0 bases, the J end by 8 bases, with 10 bases between. Per the germline V gene, CDR1 is LGHNA and CDR2 is YNFKEQ. The CDR3 here is CASSQDRGSEKLFF. CDR3 nucleotides: TGTGCCAGCAGCCAAGATAGAGGGTCGGAAAAACTGTTTTTT.

The J gene is TRBJ2-3, the V gene TRBV5-1; tentative D call: TRBD1 (6 bases). CDR1 SGHRS and CDR2 YFSETQ come from the germline V gene. CDR3 length equals 15 residues. Trimming pared 3 bases from V and 2 bases from J, leaving 13 bases between. CDR3 in amino acids: CASSSLTGVTDTQYF. The DNA of the CDR3 is TGCGCCAGCAGCTCCTTGACAGGAGTCACAGATACGCAGTATTTT.

This chain links TRBV6-5 with TRBJ2-1; TRBD1 matches at 10 bases. There are 15 residues in the CDR3. Unmatched junction bases numbered 9, after V lost 6 bases and J lost 7 bases. Per the germline V gene, CDR1 is MNHEY and CDR2 is SVGAGI. The CDR3 bases are TGTGCCAGCAGGAAGACAGGGGGCGCGGGTAATGAGCAGTTCTTC. Its translation is CASRKTGGAGNEQFF.

V is TRBV5-1 and J is TRBJ2-5, with 7 bases that match TRBD1. Germline CDR1 is SGHRS and CDR2 is YFSETQ. This CDR3 is built from 13 residues. V trimming: 4 bases; J trimming: 1 base; junction bases outside the gene matches: 1. DNA for the CDR3: TGCGCCAGCAGCCGACAGGGCCAAGAGACCCAGTACTTC. Its translation: CASSRQGQETQYF.

The chain is built from TRBV9 and TRBJ1-4, with 7 positions matching TRBD1. The V gene's germline CDR1 is SGDLS and CDR2 YYNGEE. This CDR3 comprises 16 residues. Trimming cost V 3 bases and J 7 bases; bases outside gene matches: 12. The CDR3 loop is CASSGGIDPGGEKLFF. The CDR3 region has the DNA TGTGCCAGCAGCGGGGGGATCGACCCAGGGGGTGAAAAACTGTTTTTT.

This chain links TRBV7-9 with TRBJ2-3; weak D call: TRBD2 (6 bases). The CDR3 spans 12 residues. Trimming took 11 bases from V and 9 from J, leaving 18 bases between them. CDR1 and CDR2 (germline): SEHNR, FQNEAQ (reference sequence). CDR3 amino acids: CAGGRPGRTQYF. DNA of the CDR3: TGTGCCGGTGGGCGGCCGGGGAGGACGCAGTATTTT.

The J gene is TRBJ2-2, the V gene TRBV29-1; 14 nucleotides align to TRBD2. J was trimmed by 6 bases and V by 5 bases; bases with no gene match: 20. Germline V CDR1 and CDR2: SQVTM, ANQGSEA. CDR3 size: 20 residues. This CDR3 reads CSVFPRTSGRRSVSSGELFF. DNA for the CDR3: TGCAGCGTTTTCCCCCGGACTAGCGGGAGGCGCTCAGTTAGTTCCGGGGAGCTGTTTTTT.

CDR3 protein: CASSQGGQSYEQYF. The CDR3 DNA reads TGCGCCAGCAGCCAAGGGGGGCAGTCCTACGAGCAGTACTTC. This chain links TRBV4-3 with TRBJ2-7, with a tentative D call TRBD1 (6 bases). The germline gives CDR1 LGHNA, CDR2 YSLEER. V shed 1 base and J shed 1 base, with 8 bases lying between them. CDR3 size: 14 residues.

The chain couples TRBV5-5 to TRBJ1-4; the match to TRBD1 covers 8 bases. The CDR3 consists of 14 residues. Trimming took 4 bases from V and 7 from J; bases not matched to a gene: 6. Germline CDR1 and CDR2: SGHKS and YYEKEE (reference sequence). CDR3 coding DNA: TGTGCCAGCAGCCAAAACAGGGGGGGTGAAAAACTGTTTTTT. As protein: CASSQNRGGEKLFF.

This chain joins TRBV16 and TRBJ1-1; tentative D call: TRBD1 (6 bases). The V gene's germline CDR1 is KGHSY and CDR2 FQNENV. The V end lost 4 bases, the J end lost 5 bases, and 14 bases lay between the germline ends. The CDR3 contains 14 residues. CDR3: CASSPQGRGTEAFF. The CDR3 DNA reads as TGTGCCAGCAGCCCACAGGGTAGGGGGACTGAAGCTTTCTTT.

The chain couples TRBV27 to TRBJ2-1; 12 nucleotides agree with TRBD2. Germline lookup yields CDR1 MNHEY and CDR2 SMNVEV (reference sequence). V shed 3 bases, J shed 10 bases, and the junction held 10 bases outside the gene matches. CDR3 size: 16 residues. Here the CDR3 reads CASSFSLAGGLKEQFF. As DNA, the CDR3 is TGTGCCAGCAGTTTCTCCCTAGCGGGAGGGCTGAAGGAGCAGTTCTTC.

This clone was counted between two and nine times. In the same sample, other DNA sequences code for this CDR3. This chain joins TRBV9 and TRBJ1-1, with D hard to call. Germline V CDR1 and CDR2: SGDLS, YYNGEE. This CDR3 has 12 amino acids. The V end lost 4 bases, the J end lost 3 bases, and 7 bases lay between the germline ends. CDR3 in DNA: TGTGCCAGCAGCCCTGAGGACACTGAAGCTTTCTTT. Translating gives CASSPEDTEAFF. The variable domain in full, completed from reference TRBV9 and TRBJ1-1, reads DSGVTQTPKHLITATGQRVTLRCSPRSGDLSVYWYQQSLDQGLQFLIQYYNGEERAKGNILERFSAQQFPDLHSELNLSSLELGDSALYFCASSPEDTEAFFGQGTRLTVV.

This clone has a handful of counts. The gene calls are TRBV28 and TRBJ2-2; 12 bases match TRBD2. Per the germline V gene, CDR1 is MDHEN and CDR2 is SYDVKM. This CDR3 region has 15 residues. V was pared by 7 bases and J by 4 bases, with 4 bases of the junction left unmatched. The CDR3 is CASTTGLAGTGELFF. The CDR3 region has the DNA TGTGCCAGCACCACGGGACTAGCGGGCACCGGGGAGCTGTTTTTT. Drawing the rest from reference TRBV28 and TRBJ2-2, the complete variable domain is DVKVTQSSRYLVKRTGEKVFLECVQDMDHENMFWYRQDPGLGLRLIYFSYDVKMKEKGDIPEGYSVSREKKERFSLILESASTNQTSMYLCASTTGLAGTGELFFGEGSRLTVL.

V and J are TRBV19 and TRBJ2-4; possible D gene TRBD2, 6 bases. The CDR3 totals 15 residues. Germline V gene sequence: CDR1 LNHDA, CDR2 SQIVND (reference sequence). V gave up 4 bases and J gave up 1 base, with 11 bases separating them. CDR3: CASSSPGGAKNIQYF. The CDR3 bases are TGTGCCAGTAGTAGCCCCGGAGGGGCCAAAAACATTCAGTACTTC.

The rearrangement joins TRBV11-3 to TRBJ2-3; D call uncertain. The CDR3 covers 14 residues. Per germline, CDR1 SGHNT and CDR2 YENEEA. Trimming stripped 1 base from V and 6 bases from J, with 11 bases between. The CDR3 DNA follows: TGTGCCAGCAGCTTAGTGGCCTCCTCGGATACGCAGTATTTT. It yields the protein CASSLVASSDTQYF.

The chain couples TRBV28 to TRBJ1-2, with D uncertain. This CDR3 has 13 amino acids. Germline lookup yields CDR1 MDHEN and CDR2 SYDVKM. The V end lost 1 base, the J end lost 3 bases, and 6 bases lay between the germline ends. The CDR3 region is CASSLSRYYGYTF. CDR3 DNA sequence: TGTGCCAGCAGTTTATCCAGGTACTATGGCTACACCTTC.